These T cell receptor beta chains were read from a single sample in a study of cytomegalovirus exposure and HLA in healthy donors. TCRdb's copy holds only in-frame clones and misses some; the assay was immunoSEQ multiplex PCR. The profile shows approximately 150,000 clones, about four fifths of them singletons. Sequenced sample: PBMCs. Receptors originate from a woman aged 18-30 years in good health and CMV-seropositive. The CDR3 runs from the conserved cysteine through the conserved F or W. The order of the fields is V gene, D gene, clone size, J gene, CDR3 protein, CDR3 DNA. The D gene is left open where the match is weak. Rows may omit the clone size; those that give it use once, few, many or a size class.

>TRBV7-9|NA|NA|TRBJ2-7
CASSNVRGLSYEQYF
TGTGCCAGCTCGAATGTTCGGGGACTCTCCTACGAGCAGTACTTC
>TRBV29-1|TRBD1|NA|TRBJ2-2
CSVDGTDTGELFF
TGCAGCGTTGATGGGACAGACACCGGGGAGCTGTTTTTT
>TRBV10-3|NA|few|TRBJ2-3
CAISESAGTDTQYF
TGTGCCATCAGTGAGTCGGCTGGCACAGATACGCAGTATTTT
>TRBV7-6|TRBD2|NA|TRBJ2-1
CASSPWTSGRSYNEQFF
TGTGCCAGCAGCCCCTGGACTAGCGGACGCTCCTACAATGAGCAGTTCTTC
>TRBV5-1|TRBD1|NA|TRBJ2-5
CASRGQAGKHQETQYF
TGCGCCAGCAGGGGACAGGCGGGTAAACACCAAGAGACCCAGTACTTC
>TRBV6-5|TRBD2|NA|TRBJ2-7
CANYVAGGPYEQYF
TGTGCCAACTACGTAGCGGGGGGGCCCTACGAGCAGTACTTC
>TRBV5-1|TRBD1|once|TRBJ2-2
CASSLGQGIYTGELFF
TGCGCCAGCAGCTTGGGACAGGGGATTTACACCGGGGAGCTGTTTTTT
>TRBV10-3|TRBD1|NA|TRBJ1-2
CAISARGQESYGYTF
TGTGCCATCAGTGCACGCGGACAGGAATCCTATGGCTACACCTTC
>TRBV14|NA|NA|TRBJ1-6
CASSQTNSLASPLHF
TGTGCCAGCAGCCAAACCAACAGCCTGGCGTCACCCCTCCACTTT
>TRBV11-2|NA|NA|TRBJ2-1
CASSRLVSYNEQFF
TGTGCCAGCAGCCGACTAGTTTCCTACAATGAGCAGTTCTTC
>TRBV11-3|TRBD2|NA|TRBJ2-3
CASSFPLGVSGGGTQYF
TGTGCCAGCAGCTTCCCCCTCGGTGTTAGCGGGGGAGGTACGCAGTATTTT
>TRBV29-1|TRBD1|medium-sized|TRBJ2-1
CSVDQQGVEQFF
TGCAGCGTTGACCAACAGGGGGTTGAGCAGTTCTTC
>TRBV28|NA|few|TRBJ2-5
CASRGQSWETQYF
TGTGCCAGCAGAGGACAGTCATGGGAGACCCAGTACTTC
>TRBV7-2|TRBD1|NA|TRBJ1-2
CASSLAARQGNYGYTF
TGTGCCAGCAGCTTAGCGGCGAGACAGGGGAACTATGGCTACACCTTC
>TRBV5-8|NA|NA|TRBJ2-7
CASSLVAGPVGTNEQYF
TGTGCCAGCAGCTTGGTAGCAGGGCCGGTGGGCACGAACGAGCAGTACTTC
>TRBV5-6|TRBD2|few|TRBJ2-1
CASSYPGLMRNEQFF
TGTGCCAGCAGCTACCCGGGACTAATGAGAAATGAGCAGTTCTTC
>TRBV25-1|NA|few|TRBJ1-2
CASSEDSEGGYTF
TGTGCCAGCAGTGAGGACAGCGAGGGCGGCTACACCTTC
>TRBV6-5|NA|NA|TRBJ1-5
CASSYSFGDQPQHF
TGTGCCAGCAGTTACTCGTTCGGGGATCAGCCCCAGCATTTT
>TRBV6-5|NA|NA|TRBJ1-4
CASSPREGGELFF
TGTGCCAGCAGCCCCCGCGAGGGCGGGGAACTGTTTTTT
>TRBV13|NA|NA|TRBJ2-4
CASSSYRATDIQYF
TGTGCCAGCAGCTCCTACAGGGCCACGGACATTCAGTACTTC
>TRBV4-1|TRBD2|NA|TRBJ2-7
CASSAQVGGSSYEQYF
TGCGCCAGCAGCGCGCAAGTCGGGGGGAGCTCCTACGAGCAGTACTTC
>TRBV7-9|TRBD2|NA|TRBJ2-2
CASSSGLASGELFF
TGTGCCAGCAGCTCGGGACTAGCCTCTGGGGAGCTGTTTTTT
>TRBV19|NA|NA|TRBJ2-2
CASSPRTGELFF
TGTGCCAGTAGTCCCCGCACCGGGGAGCTGTTTTTT
>TRBV5-1|TRBD2|NA|TRBJ2-5
CASSLVASGEGTQYF
TGCGCCAGCAGCTTGGTTGCTAGCGGGGAGGGGACCCAGTACTTC
>TRBV6-5|NA|NA|TRBJ1-6
CASSTVRDSPLHF
TGTGCCAGCAGTACCGTCAGGGATTCACCCCTCCACTTT
>TRBV2|TRBD2|NA|TRBJ2-5
CATATSGVQETQYF
TGTGCCACAGCGACTAGCGGGGTCCAAGAGACCCAGTACTTC
>TRBV28|TRBD1|NA|TRBJ1-6
CASRIPGQGPFSPLHF
TGTGCCAGCAGGATCCCGGGACAGGGCCCCTTTTCACCCCTCCACTTT
>TRBV9|NA|NA|TRBJ2-2
CASSPRRVTGANTGELFF
TGTGCCAGCAGCCCCCGTAGAGTGACAGGCGCGAACACCGGGGAGCTGTTTTTT
>TRBV11-2|TRBD1|NA|TRBJ1-1
CASSLDLGRGSRLDTEAFF
TGTGCCAGCAGCTTAGATCTCGGCAGGGGGTCTCGATTGGACACTGAAGCTTTCTTT
>TRBV5-6|NA|NA|TRBJ1-2
CASSPWGPGGGQKYGYTF
TGTGCCAGCAGCCCTTGGGGCCCCGGGGGGGGCCAAAAGTATGGCTACACCTTC
>TRBV6-1|NA|once|TRBJ2-7
CASSYSPRGYEQYF
TGTGCCAGCTCCTACTCCCCCCGGGGTTACGAGCAGTACTTC
>TRBV4-1|NA|NA|TRBJ1-6
CASSHASSYNSPLHF
TGCGCCAGCAGCCACGCGAGCTCCTATAATTCACCCCTCCACTTT
>TRBV9|NA|NA|TRBJ2-6
CASSVESGSGANVLTF
TGTGCCAGCAGCGTAGAGAGTGGCTCTGGGGCCAACGTCCTGACTTTC
>TRBV15|TRBD1|NA|TRBJ1-5
CATSRDDRANQPQHF
TGTGCCACCAGCAGGGACGACAGGGCGAATCAGCCCCAGCATTTT
>TRBV7-9|TRBD1|NA|TRBJ1-6
CASSSHRGLASPLHF
TGTGCCAGCAGCTCGCACAGGGGGCTGGCTTCACCCCTCCACTTT
>TRBV7-2|NA|NA|TRBJ1-5
CASSSRTRNWAEPQHF
TGTGCCAGCAGCTCGAGAACTAGGAATTGGGCGGAGCCCCAGCATTTT
>TRBV4-1|NA|few|TRBJ1-1
CASSQDRAGGTEAFF
TGCGCCAGCAGCCAAGATAGGGCCGGAGGCACTGAAGCTTTCTTT
>TRBV29-1|NA|NA|TRBJ2-7
CSGGGTDYEQYF
TGCAGCGGAGGCGGGACAGACTACGAGCAGTACTTC
>TRBV6-5|TRBD1|NA|TRBJ2-5
CASSGTGKETQYF
TGTGCCAGCAGTGGGACAGGGAAAGAGACCCAGTACTTC
>TRBV19|NA|NA|TRBJ1-5
CASSRAAGLGSNQPQHF
TGTGCCAGTAGTAGGGCCGCGGGTTTGGGGAGCAATCAGCCCCAGCATTTT
>TRBV6-5|NA|NA|TRBJ1-2
CASARGTPNYGYTF
TGTGCCAGCGCGAGGGGGACACCTAACTATGGCTACACCTTC
>TRBV4-2|NA|NA|TRBJ1-6
CASSQALVLSPLHF
TGTGCCAGCAGCCAAGCTCTGGTCCTATCACCCCTCCACTTT
>TRBV14|TRBD2|NA|TRBJ2-3
CASSPPGVLAVFDTQYF
TGTGCCAGCAGCCCTCCCGGGGTGCTAGCGGTCTTTGATACGCAGTATTTT
>TRBV11-1|TRBD1|few|TRBJ2-1
CASSPGTGVVNEQFF
TGTGCCAGCAGTCCCGGGACAGGGGTGGTCAATGAGCAGTTCTTC
>TRBV7-8|TRBD1|NA|TRBJ1-5
CASSRLDRGLDQPQHF
TGTGCCAGCAGCCGCCTGGACAGGGGGCTCGATCAGCCCCAGCATTTT
>TRBV30|NA|few|TRBJ2-2
CAWRPGSHTGELFF
TGTGCCTGGAGGCCCGGGTCACACACCGGGGAGCTGTTTTTT
>TRBV5-4|NA|NA|TRBJ1-1
CASSPWPREADTEAFF
TGTGCCAGCAGCCCTTGGCCTCGGGAGGCGGACACTGAAGCTTTCTTT
>TRBV10-3|TRBD1|NA|TRBJ1-5
CAISEQDRGYQPQHF
TGTGCCATCAGTGAGCAGGACAGGGGGTATCAGCCCCAGCATTTT
>TRBV16|TRBD2|NA|TRBJ2-3
CASSRGDPTDTQYF
TGTGCCAGCTCTCGGGGGGACCCCACAGATACGCAGTATTTT
>TRBV21-1|NA|NA|TRBJ1-2
CASSPNTGQGFYGYTF
TGTGCCAGCAGTCCTAATACGGGACAGGGCTTCTATGGCTACACCTTC